The entry below gives a single T cell receptor (beta chain) sequence along with its context. Its target is unknown. Primers for the PCR totalled 60 Vbeta and 13 Jbeta. In the original analysis: Later reanalysis found 80 million or so unique TCR beta chains, around 10 million of them shared. The table came from immunoSEQ multiplex PCR; TCRdb's copy has only in-frame clones and leaves some out. That table gives V, J and clone size, and the DNA gave D and trimming. The repertoire holds around 120,000 clones, with roughly 80% as singletons. This CDR3 is built from 16 residues. Looked up from germline, CDR1 is LNHDA and CDR2 is SQIVND (reference sequence). V was shortened by 5 bases and J by 7 bases, with 21 bases between the two germline ends. This entry comes from a study of cytomegalovirus exposure and HLA in healthy donors. Study-level results: Common viral pathogens seemed to be connected with several of the most significant clusters, according to a later analysis.

This sequence originates from a man between 25 and 39 years old in good health and CMV-seronegative. Material: PBMCs. V usage is TRBV19 and J usage is TRBJ2-1; possible D gene TRBD2, 5 bases. As DNA, the CDR3 is TGTGCCAGTAGTTTGGGAAAGCGGTTCCCCGGGAATGAGCAGTTCTTC. Translating gives CASSLGKRFPGNEQFF.